The entry below describes one T cell receptor (beta chain). In the source study's methods: By means of reference gene primer amplification, nucleated cell counts were estimated. Measured with immunoSEQ multiplex PCR; TCRdb has only the in-frame clones, and not every one. D and trimming come from the DNA, and the V and J calls and clone size come from that table. The sample has roughly 320,000 clones; more than 90% are singletons. This record belongs to a study of blood T cell repertoires in COVID-19. Across the whole study: PBMCs, B-cell-depleted T cells, or T cells provided the cDNA or gDNA that made up the material.

V was clipped by 3 bases and J by 8 bases; unmatched bases: 12. Germline assignment: CDR1 DFQATT and CDR2 SNEGSKA (reference sequence). CDR3 length: 14 amino acids. Participants, about 18 to 90 years old, spanned around 25 US areas. The TCR was taken from a woman in her 30s who had been exposed to COVID-19. J is TRBJ1-2 and V is TRBV20-1; 7 bases match TRBD1. Sequencing used PBMCs or T cells enriched from blood (not recorded which). The CDR3 reads CSASHTGTANGYTF. CDR3 nucleotides: TGCAGTGCTAGTCACACCGGGACAGCCAACGGCTACACCTTC.